Presented here are 18 T cell receptor beta chains from one specimen sequenced in a study of blood T cells in healthy people across ages. Then a second PCR, running about 7 to 11 cycles, was carried out with a sample-barcoded 5' primer and a J-beta primer mix. TCRdb re-called the 5' RACE reads with MiXCR, one entry per CDR3 protein. The sample carries roughly 1.9 million distinct CDR3 sequences, more than 35% recorded once. The sequenced sample was blood. Receptors originate from a human donor in good health.

This chain uses TRBV6-5 with TRBJ1-2; 8 bases match TRBD1. The CDR3 has 18 amino acids. From germline, CDR1 is MNHEY and CDR2 SVGAGI. The ends lost 0 bases at V and 7 bases at J; junction bases unmatched: 16. CDR3 sequence reads: CASSYSNARDRGDAGYTF. The CDR3, as DNA: TGTGCCAGCAGTTACTCTAACGCCCGAGACAGGGGCGACGCTGGCTACACCTTC.

This clonotype was seen more than once but under ten times. This chain uses TRBV20-1 with TRBJ1-2; no clear D. This CDR3 is built from 15 residues. Trimming stripped 3 bases from V and 0 bases from J, with 14 bases between. Looked up from germline, CDR1 is DFQATT and CDR2 is SNEGSKA (reference sequence). The CDR3, as DNA: TGCAGTGCTAGGGTTGGGGATCGGGCTAACTATGGCTACACCTTC. This codes for CSARVGDRANYGYTF.

This clonotype is a singleton in its sample. The rearrangement links TRBV18 to TRBJ2-5; D call uncertain. The CDR3 has 12 residues. From germline, CDR1 is KGHSH and CDR2 LQKENI. The V and J ends lost 3 bases and 12 bases respectively, with 14 bases between them. CDR3 loop: CASSPSSESKYF. CDR3 in DNA: TGTGCCAGCTCACCGTCGTCCGAAAGCAAGTACTTC.

To note about this clonotype: An end of the junction does not agree with germline; a read error may underlie this. This chain links TRBV7-2 with TRBJ1-6; TRBD1 agrees at 10 bases. This CDR3 is 17 amino acids long. The germline V gene has CDR1 SGHTA and CDR2 FQGNSA. This CDR3 is CASSLMTGGLVNSPLHF. CDR3 bases: TGTGCCAGCAGCCTGATGACAGGGGGCCTTGTTAATTCGCCCCTCCACTTT.

The chain joins TRBV7-8 to TRBJ2-4; no definite D call. CDR3 length: 15 amino acids. V lost 2 bases and J lost 1, with 9 bases in between. Germline lookup yields CDR1 SGHVS and CDR2 FQNEAQ. The CDR3 is CASSLLSPAKNIQYF. The CDR3 bases are TGTGCCAGCAGCTTACTAAGCCCTGCCAAAAACATTCAGTACTTC.

This sequence joins TRBV11-3 and TRBJ2-3; 13 bases match TRBD2. Germline lookup yields CDR1 SGHNT and CDR2 YENEEA. The V and J ends lost 4 bases and 1 base, in that order; junction bases with no gene match: 11. CDR3 length equals 19 residues. CDR3 bases: TGTGCCAGCAGCTCGTTGACTAGCGGGGGGCCTTCTGGCACAGATACGCAGTATTTT. Protein sequence: CASSSLTSGGPSGTDTQYF.

This sequence joins TRBV7-3 and TRBJ2-1; D possibly corresponds to TRBD2 (5 bases). CDR1 is SGHTA and CDR2 is FQGTGA in the germline V gene. This CDR3 has 12 residues. The germline V and J ends were trimmed by 1 base and 9 bases, with 7 bases remaining between them. CDR3 loop: CASSLIAGEQFF. The CDR3 DNA is TGTGCCAGCAGCTTAATTGCGGGTGAGCAGTTCTTC.

The rearrangement joins TRBV4-2 to TRBJ2-1, with 8 bases matching TRBD2. V trimming: 1 base; J trimming: 4 bases; junction bases outside the gene matches: 6. This CDR3 spans 16 amino acids. Germline assignment: CDR1 LGHNA and CDR2 YNFKEQ. The CDR3 DNA reads as TGTGCCAGCAGCCAAGGGATTAGCGGGAAGTACAATGAGCAGTTCTTC. Its protein product is CASSQGISGKYNEQFF.

This clonotype turned up a few times. This chain links TRBV3-1 with TRBJ2-1, with no clear D. This CDR3 is built from 12 residues. V was trimmed by 0 bases and J by 9 bases, leaving 6 bases between them. Per germline, CDR1 LGHDT and CDR2 YNNKEL (reference sequence). CDR3 in amino acids: CASSQERLEQFF. In nucleotides, the CDR3 is TGTGCCAGCAGCCAAGAGCGACTTGAGCAGTTCTTC.

The chain carries TRBV7-2 and TRBJ2-7, with D perhaps TRBD1 (5 bases). The germline V gene encodes CDR1 SGHTA and CDR2 FQGNSA. CDR3 length: 16 amino acids. The V end was cut by 5 bases, the J end by 3 bases, with 20 bases between. The CDR3 loop is CASSLFGHPPNYEQYF. The CDR3, as DNA: TGTGCCAGCAGCCTATTCGGACACCCACCAAACTACGAGCAGTACTTC. Full variable domain (remainder filled in from reference TRBV7-2 and TRBJ2-7): GAGVSQSPSNKVTEKGKDVELRCDPISGHTALYWYRQSLGQGLEFLIYFQGNSAPDKSGLPSDRFSAERTGGSVSTLTIQRTQQEDSAVYLCASSLFGHPPNYEQYFGPGTRLTVT.

This chain links TRBV5-1 with TRBJ1-1, with 7 bases identical to TRBD1. V trimming: 3 bases; J trimming: 7 bases; junction bases outside the gene matches: 3. Germline loops: CDR1 SGHRS, CDR2 YFSETQ. The CDR3 covers 12 residues. This CDR3 reads CASSWQGVEAFF. The DNA for the CDR3 is TGCGCCAGCAGCTGGCAGGGGGTTGAAGCTTTCTTT.

This clonotype was counted at least ten times. The rearrangement links TRBV12-3 or TRBV12-4 to TRBJ1-5, with D possibly being TRBD1 (5 bases). The V end was cut by 5 bases, the J end by 5 bases, with 7 bases between. The CDR3 covers 12 residues. The CDR3, as DNA: TGTGCCAGCAGTCGAGGGGATCAGCCCCAGCATTTT. It translates to CASSRGDQPQHF.

V gene TRBV20-1 combines with J gene TRBJ2-7; D gene unclear. V was shortened by 6 bases and J by 3 bases, with 15 bases between the two germline ends. Germline CDR1 is DFQATT and CDR2 is SNEGSKA (reference sequence). The CDR3 contains 13 residues. In nucleotides, the CDR3 is TGCAGTGCCCAGGAAGCTATCGACTACGAGCAGTACTTC. It yields the protein CSAQEAIDYEQYF.

This clonotype was counted between two and nine times. The CDR3 region has the DNA TGTGCCAGCAGTCGATACGGACTAGGAAACGAGCAGTACTTC. Translating gives CASSRYGLGNEQYF. V and J are TRBV28 and TRBJ2-7; 7 bases agree with TRBD2. The CDR3 spans 14 residues. V shed 5 bases, J shed 5 bases, and the junction held 9 bases outside the gene matches. Germline V gene data show CDR1 as MDHEN and CDR2 as SYDVKM.

The V gene is TRBV10-3, the J gene TRBJ2-3; 10 bases are shared with TRBD1. Germline CDR1 is ENHRY and CDR2 is SYGVKD. Germline trimming cut 4 bases from V and 3 bases from J; bases unmatched to any gene: 4. The CDR3 has 15 residues. The CDR3 here is CAISARDRGTDTQYF. In DNA form, the CDR3 reads TGTGCCATCAGTGCAAGGGACAGGGGAACAGATACGCAGTATTTT.

This clonotype was detected a few times. V usage is TRBV20-1 and J usage is TRBJ2-5; 9 bases align to TRBD2. This CDR3 has 16 residues. CDR1 DFQATT and CDR2 SNEGSKA come from the germline V gene (reference sequence). V shed 0 bases and J 2 bases; nucleotides not matched to a gene: 7. The DNA for the CDR3 is TGCAGTGCTAGAGATTCGAGGAGCGGGGGGCAAGAGACCCAGTACTTC. This translates into CSARDSRSGGQETQYF.

This chain uses TRBV28 with TRBJ1-2; D is unresolved. The V end lost 8 bases, the J end lost 7 bases, and 20 bases lay between the germline ends. There are 14 residues in the CDR3. Germline V gene lookup returns CDR1 MDHEN and CDR2 SYDVKM. CDR3 bases: TGTGCCAGCGCCCTCACCGGGGTGGTGGGTGGCTACACCTTC. This codes for CASALTGVVGGYTF.

This chain links TRBV6-2 or TRBV6-3 with TRBJ2-5, with D perhaps matching TRBD1 (6 bases). The germline CDR1 and CDR2 sequences are MNHEY and SVGEGT. The CDR3 sequence is 13 residues long. V gave up 5 bases and J gave up 5 bases, with 12 bases separating them. CDR3 nucleotides: TGTGCCAGCAGTGGACAGCCGCCGGAGACCCAGTACTTC. This gives the protein CASSGQPPETQYF.